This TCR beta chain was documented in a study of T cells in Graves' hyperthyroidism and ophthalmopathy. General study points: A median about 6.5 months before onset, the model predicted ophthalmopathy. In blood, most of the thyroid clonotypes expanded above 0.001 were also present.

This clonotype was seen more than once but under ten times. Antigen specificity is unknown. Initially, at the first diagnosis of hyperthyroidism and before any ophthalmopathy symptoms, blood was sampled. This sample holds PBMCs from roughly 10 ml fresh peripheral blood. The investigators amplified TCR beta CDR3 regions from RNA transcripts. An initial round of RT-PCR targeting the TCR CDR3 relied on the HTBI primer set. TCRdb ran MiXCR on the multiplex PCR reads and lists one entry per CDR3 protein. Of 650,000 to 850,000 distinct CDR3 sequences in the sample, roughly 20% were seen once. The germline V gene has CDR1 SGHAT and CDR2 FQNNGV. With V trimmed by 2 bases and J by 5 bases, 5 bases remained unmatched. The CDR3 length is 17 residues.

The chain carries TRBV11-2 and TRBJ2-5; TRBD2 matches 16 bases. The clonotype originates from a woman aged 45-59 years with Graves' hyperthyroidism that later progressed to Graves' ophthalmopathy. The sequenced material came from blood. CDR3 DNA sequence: TGTGCCAGCAGCTTACGGGGACTAGCGGGGGGGCCGGAGACCCAGTACTTC. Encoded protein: CASSLRGLAGGPETQYF.